Shown below are 30 T cell receptor beta chains from a single sample sequenced in a study of post-analysis software for immune sequencing data. Presence of unique molecular identifiers characterized the TCR beta cDNA libraries. TCRdb recomputed calls from the PCR reads with MiXCR, one row per CDR3 protein. The data hold 550,000 to 700,000 distinct CDR3 sequences, with roughly 46% observed a single time. The antigens these receptors bind are not known. Overall study findings and caveats: When patients were compared with controls, about five TRBV segments were more frequent, TRBV5-6, TRBV5-1 and TRBV20-1 among them.

The specimen was blood. Receptor source: a girl aged 5-17 years with multiple sclerosis.

This clonotype showed up just a few times. The rearrangement links TRBV10-3 to TRBJ1-2; 7 bases match TRBD1. This CDR3 is 16 amino acids long. Germline V gene sequence: CDR1 ENHRY, CDR2 SYGVKD. V lost 4 bases and J lost 3; bases outside the gene matches: 11. CDR3 loop: CAISGTGGSDYYGYTF. The CDR3, as DNA: TGTGCCATCAGTGGGACAGGAGGCTCGGACTACTATGGCTACACCTTC.

This chain uses TRBV6-5 with TRBJ1-6; TRBD1 aligns across 7 bases. V lost 0 bases, J lost 9 bases, and 5 bases stayed unmatched. Germline CDR1 reads MNHEY; CDR2 reads SVGAGI. The CDR3 loop spans 15 amino acids. The CDR3 sequence is CASSYSRQGGSPLHF. CDR3 coding DNA: TGTGCCAGCAGTTACTCGAGACAGGGAGGTTCACCCCTCCACTTT.

The chain is built from TRBV18 and TRBJ2-3; the D gene is possibly TRBD2 (5 bases). Trimming removed 3 bases at V and 0 bases at J, with 19 bases between. Per germline, CDR1 KGHSH and CDR2 LQKENI. The CDR3 spans 18 residues. Written as DNA, the CDR3 is TGTGCCAGCTCACCCTATTTACTAGTCGCCGCTAGCACAGATACGCAGTATTTT. Translating it yields CASSPYLLVAASTDTQYF.

The rearrangement joins TRBV5-6 to TRBJ2-6; D possibly corresponds to TRBD1 (6 bases). There are 17 residues in the CDR3. Germline V gives CDR1 SGHDT, CDR2 YYEEEE. V gave up 4 bases and J gave up 4 bases, with 18 bases separating them. CDR3 bases: TGTGCCAGCAGCGTATACAGGGCCCAAGGGGGGGCCAACGTCCTGACTTTC. It translates to CASSVYRAQGGANVLTF.

V gene TRBV21-1 combines with J gene TRBJ2-7; TRBD1 is the table's D call and was not checked against the DNA. TRBV21-1 is annotated as a pseudogene. The CDR3 is 16 amino acids. CDR3 DNA: TGTGCCAGCAGCACCAGAAAACAGGGATGGCGCGACGAGCAGTACTTC. This codes for CASSTRKQGWRDEQYF.

This chain connects TRBV11-2 to TRBJ1-4, with D unclear. CDR3 length: 17 residues. CDR1 is SGHAT, CDR2 FQNNGV, per germline. V lost 5 bases and J 3 bases, leaving 19 bases between the germline ends. For the CDR3, the DNA is TGTGCCAGCAGCCATGGATCCCATACGTCAGCTAATGAAAAACTGTTTTTT. It translates to CASSHGSHTSANEKLFF.

The rearrangement joins TRBV6-1 to TRBJ1-2, with D perhaps matching TRBD1 (5 bases). Between the trimmed V and J ends, which lost 2 bases and 2 bases, there was a span of 6 bases. Germline lookup yields CDR1 MNHNS and CDR2 SASEGT. The CDR3 sequence is 13 residues long. CDR3: CASSERQNYGYTF. As DNA, the CDR3 is TGTGCCAGCAGTGAACGACAGAACTATGGCTACACCTTC.

This chain uses TRBV20-1 with TRBJ2-1, with TRBD2 matching over 12 bases. The CDR3 consists of 13 residues. Germline values: CDR1 DFQATT, CDR2 SNEGSKA (reference sequence). Unmatched junction bases numbered 6, after V lost 7 bases and J lost 8 bases. The CDR3 reads CSGSSGGVHEQFF. CDR3 coding DNA: TGCAGTGGATCTAGCGGGGGGGTCCATGAGCAGTTCTTC.

This clonotype was counted between two and nine times. V is TRBV7-3 and J is TRBJ2-3; 10 positions match TRBD1. J was trimmed by 7 bases and V by 11 bases; bases with no gene match: 15. The CDR3 consists of 15 residues. Germline values: CDR1 SGHTA, CDR2 FQGTGA. This CDR3 is CAGTKETGGHYTQYF. The CDR3 nucleotides are TGTGCCGGCACAAAGGAGACAGGGGGCCACTATACGCAGTATTTT.

This clonotype showed up just once. V usage is TRBV12-3 or TRBV12-4 and J usage is TRBJ1-1, with 9 positions matching TRBD1. The CDR3 runs 13 residues. V gave up 6 bases and J gave up 7 bases; unmatched junction bases: 6. The CDR3 DNA is TGTGCCAGCAGAAGGACAGGGGACGGTGAAGCTTTCTTT. This translates into CASRRTGDGEAFF.

This clonotype occurred a few times. This chain links TRBV3-1 with TRBJ2-4, with 9 bases aligning to TRBD1. The end of the DNA fits TRBJ2-7 better, so the J call may be wrong. CDR3 length equals 13 residues. The germline V gene encodes CDR1 LGHDT and CDR2 YNNKEL (reference sequence). The CDR3 sequence is CASGGQGNYEQYF. CDR3 in DNA: TGTGCCAGCGGGGGACAGGGCAACTACGAGCAGTACTTC.

The gene calls are TRBV5-6 and TRBJ2-7; D call uncertain. Judging by the DNA end, TRBJ2-5 fits better; the J call may be wrong. CDR1 SGHDT and CDR2 YYEEEE come from the germline V gene. The CDR3 is made up of 15 amino acids. CDR3 residues: CASSLRTEYQETQYF. The CDR3 coding sequence is TGTGCCAGCAGCTTAAGGACGGAATATCAAGAGACCCAGTACTTC.

V and J are TRBV10-3 and TRBJ2-4; D remains unclear. The germline gives CDR1 ENHRY, CDR2 SYGVKD. The CDR3 has 15 amino acids. Trimming stripped 11 bases from V and 3 bases from J, with 20 bases between. The chain's CDR3 is CAPQARWLDKNIQYF. CDR3 nucleotide sequence: TGTGCCCCCCAAGCGCGGTGGCTTGACAAAAACATTCAGTACTTC.

J is TRBJ1-1 and V is TRBV12-3 or TRBV12-4; 9 nucleotides align to TRBD1. This CDR3 spans 15 amino acids. Germline trimming cut 4 bases from V and 1 base from J; bases unmatched to any gene: 4. In DNA, the CDR3 is TGTGCCAGCAGTTATGGACAGGGGCGGAACACTGAAGCTTTCTTT. This gives the protein CASSYGQGRNTEAFF.

The chain uses TRBV29-1 and TRBJ2-5; 8 bases are a match to TRBD2. The V and J ends lost 8 bases and 5 bases, in that order; junction bases with no gene match: 7. From germline, CDR1 is SQVTM and CDR2 ANQGSEA. The CDR3 has 12 residues. CDR3: CSSGGQWETQYF. The CDR3, as DNA: TGCAGCTCGGGGGGGCAATGGGAGACCCAGTACTTC.

The CDR3: CASSLSPTLMEETQYF. DNA for the CDR3: TGTGCCAGCAGCCTGAGCCCGACGCTAATGGAAGAGACCCAGTACTTC. The V gene is TRBV7-9, the J gene TRBJ2-5; D is unresolved. There are 16 residues in the CDR3. Trimming shortened V by 5 bases and J by 3 bases, and 19 bases separated the two germline ends. In germline, CDR1 is SEHNR, CDR2 FQNEAQ (reference sequence).

The chain couples TRBV5-1 to TRBJ2-4; 11 bases fit TRBD2. The germline gives CDR1 SGHRS, CDR2 YFSETQ. The J segment lost 0 bases and the V segment lost 5 bases, leaving 4 bases of the junction unmatched. The CDR3 covers 16 residues. CDR3 sequence (DNA): TGCGCCAGCAGTACCGGGACTAGCGGAGCCAAAAACATTCAGTACTTC. This encodes CASSTGTSGAKNIQYF. The variable domain in full, completed from reference TRBV5-1 and TRBJ2-4, reads KAGVTQTPRYLIKTRGQQVTLSCSPISGHRSVSWYQQTPGQGLQFLFEYFSETQRNKGNFPGRFSGRQFSNSRSEMNVSTLELGDSALYLCASSTGTSGAKNIQYFGAGTRLSVL.

The V gene is TRBV6-1, the J gene TRBJ2-1; the D is unclear. The CDR3 has 15 amino acids. Germline V gives CDR1 MNHNS, CDR2 SASEGT. The germline V and J ends were trimmed by 2 bases and 4 bases, with 12 bases remaining between them. The CDR3 loop reads CASSELGLEYNEQFF. CDR3 coding DNA: TGTGCCAGCAGTGAACTAGGATTGGAGTACAATGAGCAGTTCTTC.

V usage is TRBV28 and J usage is TRBJ2-1, with TRBD2 matching 9 bases. V lost 4 bases, J lost 7 bases, and 11 bases stayed unmatched. Germline-derived CDR1 and CDR2 are MDHEN and SYDVKM. This CDR3 spans 16 amino acids. The CDR3 bases are TGTGCCAGCAGTTCCCTACTAGCGGGCGTTCTGAATGAGCAGTTCTTC. Translated: CASSSLLAGVLNEQFF.

A few counts support this clonotype. The chain recombines TRBV7-9 with TRBJ2-4; 7 bases fit TRBD2. Germline lookup yields CDR1 SEHNR and CDR2 FQNEAQ (reference sequence). The V and J ends lost 3 bases and 9 bases, in that order; junction bases with no gene match: 5. The CDR3 consists of 13 residues. This CDR3 reads CASSFLREGIQYF. The CDR3 DNA is TGTGCCAGCAGCTTCCTAAGGGAGGGCATTCAGTACTTC. The full variable domain, with the rest looked up from reference TRBV7-9 and TRBJ2-4, is DTGVSQNPRHKITKRGQNVTFRCDPISEHNRLYWYRQTLGQGPEFLTYFQNEAQLEKSRLLSDRFSAERPKGSFSTLEIQRTEQGDSAMYLCASSFLREGIQYFGAGTRLSVL.

J is TRBJ2-5 and V is TRBV9, with D possibly matching TRBD2 (5 bases). The CDR3 extends over 15 amino acids. V lost 4 bases to trimming and J lost 1 base, with 14 bases between them. Per the germline V gene, CDR1 is SGDLS and CDR2 is YYNGEE. The CDR3 region is CASSHLEAGQETQYF. CDR3 in DNA: TGTGCCAGCAGCCACCTCGAGGCGGGCCAAGAGACCCAGTACTTC.

The chain uses TRBV7-9 and TRBJ1-1; 7 bases agree with TRBD1. This CDR3 region has 12 residues. The junction had 7 bases not matched to a gene; V was cut back by 4 bases and J by 11 bases. Germline values: CDR1 SEHNR, CDR2 FQNEAQ (reference sequence). The CDR3 reads CASSWEGQSAFF. CDR3 bases: TGTGCCAGCAGCTGGGAGGGACAGTCGGCTTTCTTT.

The CDR3 nucleotides read TGTGCCAGCAGTAGTGCCGCTGAAGCTTTCTTT. Its protein is CASSSAAEAFF. This chain connects TRBV27 to TRBJ1-1; no definite D call. The CDR3 has 11 amino acids. Trimming took off 5 bases at V and 6 bases at J, with 7 bases between the two ends. Germline CDR1 reads MNHEY; CDR2 reads SMNVEV (reference sequence).

As regards this clonotype: An end of the junction differs from the germline gene, which may be a read error. This chain links TRBV9 with TRBJ2-1; 7 nucleotides match TRBD2. The CDR3 has 17 residues. The germline V gene encodes CDR1 SGDLS and CDR2 YYNGEE. DNA of the CDR3: TGTGCCGGCAGCGTAGGCGGGCTAGCGGTCGCGGGCAATGAGCAGTTCTTC. This translates into CAGSVGGLAVAGNEQFF.

The V call is TRBV6-5, the J call TRBJ2-5; 9 positions match TRBD2. Germline-derived CDR1 and CDR2 are MNHEY and SVGAGI. This CDR3 spans 15 amino acids. With 7 bases clipped from V and 1 base from J, the junction kept 7 bases outside the gene matches. Here the CDR3 reads CASTNWREGQETQYF. The CDR3 DNA is TGTGCCAGCACCAACTGGCGGGAGGGCCAAGAGACCCAGTACTTC.

The chain uses TRBV28 and TRBJ2-4, with D unclear. CDR3 length: 11 amino acids. V dropped 11 bases and J dropped 7 bases, with 12 bases sitting between them. Germline V gene lookup returns CDR1 MDHEN and CDR2 SYDVKM. The DNA for the CDR3 is TGTGCCGCCGGGTTGTTGAACATTCAGTACTTC. Amino acid sequence: CAAGLLNIQYF.

This chain links TRBV20-1 with TRBJ2-7, with a weak D call TRBD2 (5 bases). CDR3 size: 16 residues. Looked up from germline, CDR1 is DFQATT and CDR2 is SNEGSKA (reference sequence). The V end was cut by 0 bases, the J end by 1 base, with 16 bases between. CDR3 region: CSARDRRTVLSYEQYF. DNA of the CDR3: TGCAGTGCTAGAGATAGGAGGACCGTTTTGTCCTACGAGCAGTACTTC.

The genes are TRBV10-3 and TRBJ2-3; TRBD1 agrees at 10 bases. The CDR3 covers 17 residues. The J segment lost 6 bases and the V segment lost 5 bases, leaving 14 bases of the junction unmatched. Looked up from germline, CDR1 is ENHRY and CDR2 is SYGVKD. This chain's CDR3 is CAISHPSGRGQGDTQYF. The CDR3 bases are TGTGCCATCAGTCATCCGAGCGGGCGGGGACAGGGGGATACGCAGTATTTT.

The chain uses TRBV20-1 and TRBJ2-7, with TRBD2 matching over 10 bases. The CDR3 consists of 13 residues. Looked up from germline, CDR1 is DFQATT and CDR2 is SNEGSKA (reference sequence). Unmatched junction bases numbered 7, after V lost 7 bases and J lost 4 bases. CDR3 sequence (DNA): TGCAGTGTTAGGACTAGCGGTTATTACGAGCAGTACTTC. Translated: CSVRTSGYYEQYF.

J is TRBJ2-6 and V is TRBV29-1; no firm D call. The CDR3 runs to 17 residues. V was trimmed by 4 bases and J by 0 bases, leaving 16 bases between them. The germline CDR1 and CDR2 sequences are SQVTM and ANQGSEA. The CDR3 loop is CSVVIGYSSSGANVLTF. The CDR3 DNA sequence: TGCAGCGTTGTGATCGGCTACTCGAGCTCTGGGGCCAACGTCCTGACTTTC.